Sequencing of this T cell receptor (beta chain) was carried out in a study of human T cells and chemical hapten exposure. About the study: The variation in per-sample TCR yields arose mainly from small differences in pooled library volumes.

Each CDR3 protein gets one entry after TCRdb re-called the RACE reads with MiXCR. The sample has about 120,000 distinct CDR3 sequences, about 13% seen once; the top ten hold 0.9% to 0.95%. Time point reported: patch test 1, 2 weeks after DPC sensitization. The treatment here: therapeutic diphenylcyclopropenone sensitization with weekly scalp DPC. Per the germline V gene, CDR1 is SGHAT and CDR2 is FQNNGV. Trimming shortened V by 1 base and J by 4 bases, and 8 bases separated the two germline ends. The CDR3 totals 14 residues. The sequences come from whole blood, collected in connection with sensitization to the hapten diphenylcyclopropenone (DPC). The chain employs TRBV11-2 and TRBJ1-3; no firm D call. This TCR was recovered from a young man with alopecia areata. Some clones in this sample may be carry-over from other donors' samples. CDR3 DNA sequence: TGTGCCAGCAGCTTAGGGGCTTCGGGAAACACCATATATTTT. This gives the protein CASSLGASGNTIYF.